This TCR beta chain is drawn from a study of PD-1 blockade in classical Hodgkin lymphoma. General observations from the study: It was reported that newly diagnosed patients had less baseline TCR diversity than healthy donors.

About this clone itself: Antigen specificity is unknown.

Documented time point: cycle 4 day 1 (C4D1), after more than five weeks of nivolumab. All patients relapsed after autologous stem cell transplantation, and brentuximab vedotin exposure varied. This CDR3 is built from 14 residues. Deletions cut 4 bases from V and 4 bases from J, with 13 bases between. Germline V gene lookup returns CDR1 GTSNPN and CDR2 SVGIG (reference sequence). Assay: immunoSEQ multiplex PCR; the TCRdb copy retains only in-frame clones and omits some. Of 31,000 or so clones in the sample, 81% were seen once. This chain uses TRBV30 with TRBJ2-2; no firm D call. This receptor was obtained from a human donor with classical Hodgkin lymphoma. The specimen comprised peripheral blood mononuclear cells (PBMCs), sampled before the fourth cycle of nivolumab. CDR3 nucleotides: TGTGCCTGGACCCCGCTTTTTCCCACCGGGGAGCTGTTTTTT. It is translated as CAWTPLFPTGELFF.